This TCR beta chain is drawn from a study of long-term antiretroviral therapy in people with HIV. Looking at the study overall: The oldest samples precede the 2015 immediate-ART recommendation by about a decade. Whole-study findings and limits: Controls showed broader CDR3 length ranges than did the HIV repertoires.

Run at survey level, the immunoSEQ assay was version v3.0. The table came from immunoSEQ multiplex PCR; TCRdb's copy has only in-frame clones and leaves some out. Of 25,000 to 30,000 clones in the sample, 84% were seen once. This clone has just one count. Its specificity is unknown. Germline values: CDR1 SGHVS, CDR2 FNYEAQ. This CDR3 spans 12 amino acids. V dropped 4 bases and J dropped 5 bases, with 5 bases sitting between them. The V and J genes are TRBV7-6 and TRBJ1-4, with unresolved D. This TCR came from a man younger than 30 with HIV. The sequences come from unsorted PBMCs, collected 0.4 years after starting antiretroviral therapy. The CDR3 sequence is CASSSPNEKLFF. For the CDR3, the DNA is TGTGCCAGCAGCTCCCCGAATGAAAAACTGTTTTTT.